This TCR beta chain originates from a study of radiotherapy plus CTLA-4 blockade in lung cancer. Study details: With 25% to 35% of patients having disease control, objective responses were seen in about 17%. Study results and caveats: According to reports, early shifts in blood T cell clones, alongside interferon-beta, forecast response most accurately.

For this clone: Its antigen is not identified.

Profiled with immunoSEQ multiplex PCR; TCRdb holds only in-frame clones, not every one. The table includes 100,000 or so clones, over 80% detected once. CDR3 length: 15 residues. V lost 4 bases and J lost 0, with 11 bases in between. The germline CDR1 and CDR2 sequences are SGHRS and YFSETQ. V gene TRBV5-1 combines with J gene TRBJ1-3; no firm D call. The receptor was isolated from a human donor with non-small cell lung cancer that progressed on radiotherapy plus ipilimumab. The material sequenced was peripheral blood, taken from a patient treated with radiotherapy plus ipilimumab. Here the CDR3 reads CASSPSPSSGNTIYF. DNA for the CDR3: TGCGCCAGCAGCCCTTCTCCCAGCTCTGGAAACACCATATATTTT.